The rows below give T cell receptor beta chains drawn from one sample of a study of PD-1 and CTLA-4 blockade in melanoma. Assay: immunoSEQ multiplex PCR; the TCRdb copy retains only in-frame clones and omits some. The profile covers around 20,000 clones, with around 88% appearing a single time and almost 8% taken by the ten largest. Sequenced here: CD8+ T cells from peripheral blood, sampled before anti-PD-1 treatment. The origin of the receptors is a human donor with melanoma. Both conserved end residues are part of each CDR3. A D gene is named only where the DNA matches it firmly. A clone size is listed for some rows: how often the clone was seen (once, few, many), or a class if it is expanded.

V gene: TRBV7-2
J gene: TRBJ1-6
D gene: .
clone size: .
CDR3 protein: CASSSRTGWALENSPLHF
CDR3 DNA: TGTGCCAGCAGCTCACGTACAGGGTGGGCCTTGGAGAATTCACCCCTCCACTTT

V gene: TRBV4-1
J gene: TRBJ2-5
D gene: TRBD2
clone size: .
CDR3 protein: CASSPAYSGGEETQYF
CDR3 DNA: TGCGCCAGCAGCCCCGCGTATAGCGGGGGGGAAGAGACCCAGTACTTC

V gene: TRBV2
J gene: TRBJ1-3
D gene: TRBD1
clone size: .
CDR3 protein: CASGYRGPGNTIYF
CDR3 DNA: TGTGCCAGCGGTTACAGGGGGCCTGGAAACACCATATATTTT

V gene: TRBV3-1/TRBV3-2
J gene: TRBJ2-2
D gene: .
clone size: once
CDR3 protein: CASSFSPLLTGIGAGELFF
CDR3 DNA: TGTGCCAGCAGCTTTTCCCCACTACTAACAGGGATTGGCGCCGGGGAGCTGTTTTTT

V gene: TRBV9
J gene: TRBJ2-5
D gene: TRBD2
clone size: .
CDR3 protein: CASSLSGGGETQYF
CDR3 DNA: TGTGCCAGCAGCCTGAGCGGGGGTGGGGAGACCCAGTACTTC

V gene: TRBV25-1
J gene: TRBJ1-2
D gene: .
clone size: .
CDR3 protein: CASSDSQVQAYHGYGYTF
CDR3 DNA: TGTGCCAGCAGTGATTCCCAAGTACAGGCCTACCACGGCTATGGCTACACCTTC

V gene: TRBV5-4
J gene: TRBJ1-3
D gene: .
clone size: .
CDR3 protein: CASSYGLGAGNTIYF
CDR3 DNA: TGTGCCAGCAGCTATGGCTTGGGGGCCGGAAACACCATATATTTT

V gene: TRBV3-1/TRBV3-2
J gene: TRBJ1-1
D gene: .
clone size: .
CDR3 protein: CASSPAQDRLPNTEAFF
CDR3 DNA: TGTGCCAGCAGCCCCGCCCAGGACAGACTGCCTAACACTGAAGCTTTCTTT

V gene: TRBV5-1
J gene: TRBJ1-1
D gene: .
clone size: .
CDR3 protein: CASSPGVAENTEAFF
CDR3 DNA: TGCGCCAGCAGCCCCGGGGTAGCAGAGAACACTGAAGCTTTCTTT

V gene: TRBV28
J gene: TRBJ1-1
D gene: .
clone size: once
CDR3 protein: CAISPRYQGEAFF
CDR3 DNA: TGTGCCATCTCTCCTAGATACCAGGGGGAAGCTTTCTTT

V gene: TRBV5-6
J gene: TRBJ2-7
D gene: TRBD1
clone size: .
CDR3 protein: CASSQTRDRVMSYEQYF
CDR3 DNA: TGTGCCAGCAGCCAAACTCGCGACAGGGTTATGTCCTACGAGCAGTACTTC

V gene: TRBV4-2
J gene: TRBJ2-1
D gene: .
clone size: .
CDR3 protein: CASSQFSAPPSNEQFF
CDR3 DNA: TGTGCCAGCAGCCAATTCTCAGCTCCCCCCTCCAATGAGCAGTTCTTC

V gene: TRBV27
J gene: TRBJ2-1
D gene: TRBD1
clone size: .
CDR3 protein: CASSSGTGGNEQFF
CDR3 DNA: TGTGCCAGCAGTTCCGGGACAGGAGGCAATGAGCAGTTCTTC

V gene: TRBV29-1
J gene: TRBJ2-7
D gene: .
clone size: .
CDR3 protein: CSVELLGANEQYF
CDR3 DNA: TGCAGCGTTGAGTTGCTGGGGGCGAACGAGCAGTACTTC

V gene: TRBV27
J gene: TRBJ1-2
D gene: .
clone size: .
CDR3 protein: CASRDGGTGGYTF
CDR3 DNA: TGTGCCAGCAGAGATGGTGGGACCGGGGGCTACACCTTC

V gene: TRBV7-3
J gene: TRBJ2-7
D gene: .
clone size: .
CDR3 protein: CASSLKVRDEQYF
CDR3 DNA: TGTGCCAGCAGCTTAAAAGTGAGGGACGAGCAGTACTTC

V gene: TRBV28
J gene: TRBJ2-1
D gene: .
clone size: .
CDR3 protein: CASSPAASVSYNEQFF
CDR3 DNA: TGTGCCAGCAGCCCTGCTGCCTCAGTGAGCTACAATGAGCAGTTCTTC

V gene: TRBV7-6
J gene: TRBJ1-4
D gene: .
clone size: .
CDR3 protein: CASSLPGLRRELFF
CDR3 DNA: TGTGCCAGCAGCTTACCCGGGCTAAGAAGGGAACTGTTTTTT

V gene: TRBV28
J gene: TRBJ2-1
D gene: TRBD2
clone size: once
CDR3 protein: CASSSGLAGEDEQFF
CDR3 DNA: TGTGCCAGCAGTTCCGGACTAGCGGGGGAGGATGAGCAGTTCTTC

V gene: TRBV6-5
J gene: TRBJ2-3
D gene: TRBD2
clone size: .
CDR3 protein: CASNTRRGGDTQYF
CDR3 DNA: TGTGCCAGCAACACCCGTCGGGGGGGCGATACGCAGTATTTT

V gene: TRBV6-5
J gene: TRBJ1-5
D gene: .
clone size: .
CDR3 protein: CASRGFLLQPQHF
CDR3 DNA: TGTGCCAGCAGGGGGTTCTTACTTCAGCCCCAGCATTTT

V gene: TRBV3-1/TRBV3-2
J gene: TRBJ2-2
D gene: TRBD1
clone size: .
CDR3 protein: CASSQDRDSYTGELFF
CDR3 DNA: TGTGCCAGCAGCCAAGATCGGGACAGCTACACCGGGGAGCTGTTTTTT

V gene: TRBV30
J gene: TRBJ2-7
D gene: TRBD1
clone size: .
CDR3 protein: CAWSGQGVEQYF
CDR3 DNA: TGTGCCTGGAGTGGACAGGGTGTCGAGCAGTACTTC

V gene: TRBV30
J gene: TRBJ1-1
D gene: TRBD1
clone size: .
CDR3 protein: CALEQGDFEAFF
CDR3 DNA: TGTGCCCTGGAGCAGGGGGACTTTGAAGCTTTCTTT

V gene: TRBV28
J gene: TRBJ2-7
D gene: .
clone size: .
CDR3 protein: CASSFQDASYEQYF
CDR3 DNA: TGTGCCAGCAGTTTTCAGGACGCTTCCTACGAGCAGTACTTC

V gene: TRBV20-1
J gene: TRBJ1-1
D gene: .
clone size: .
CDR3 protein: CSASPIGGEAFF
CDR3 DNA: TGCAGTGCTAGTCCAATAGGGGGTGAAGCTTTCTTT

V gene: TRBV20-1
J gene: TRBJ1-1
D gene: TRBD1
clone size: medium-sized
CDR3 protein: CSASGGQGRPPEAFF
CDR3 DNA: TGCAGTGCTAGTGGGGGACAGGGGAGGCCCCCTGAAGCTTTCTTT

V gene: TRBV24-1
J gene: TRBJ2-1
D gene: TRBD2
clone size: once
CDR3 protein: CATSDLGLAINEQFF
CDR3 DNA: TGTGCCACCAGTGATCTAGGACTAGCAATCAATGAGCAGTTCTTC

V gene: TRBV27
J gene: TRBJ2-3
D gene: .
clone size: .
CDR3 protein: CASSLSWGANTQYF
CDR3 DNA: TGTGCCAGCAGTTTATCATGGGGGGCAAATACGCAGTATTTT

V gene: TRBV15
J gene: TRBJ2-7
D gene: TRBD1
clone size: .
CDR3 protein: CATSRDIGGQGPYEQYF
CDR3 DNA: TGTGCCACCAGCAGAGATATAGGGGGACAGGGACCCTACGAGCAGTACTTC

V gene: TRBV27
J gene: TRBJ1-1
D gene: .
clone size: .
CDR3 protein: CASSTRRTPLSAFF
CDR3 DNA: TGTGCCAGCAGTACCCGTAGGACTCCCCTCTCCGCTTTCTTT

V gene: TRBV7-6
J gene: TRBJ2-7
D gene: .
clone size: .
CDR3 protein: CASSPRDPLGEQYF
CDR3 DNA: TGTGCCAGCAGCCCTCGGGACCCTCTCGGCGAGCAGTACTTC

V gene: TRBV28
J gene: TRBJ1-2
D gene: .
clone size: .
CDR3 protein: CASSLPLTQRSGYTF
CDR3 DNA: TGTGCCAGCAGTTTACCCTTGACACAGAGGTCCGGCTACACCTTC

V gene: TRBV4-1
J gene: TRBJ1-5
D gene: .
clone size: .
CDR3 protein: CASSQFLSSNQPQHF
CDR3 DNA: TGCGCCAGCAGCCAATTTCTGAGTAGCAATCAGCCCCAGCATTTT

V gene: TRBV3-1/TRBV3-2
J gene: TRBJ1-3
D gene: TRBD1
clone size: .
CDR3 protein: CASSQGTASSGNTIYF
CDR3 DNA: TGTGCCAGCAGCCAGGGGACAGCTAGCTCTGGAAACACCATATATTTT

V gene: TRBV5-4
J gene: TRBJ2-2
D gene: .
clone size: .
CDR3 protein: CASSTPGAQLVGGELFF
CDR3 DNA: TGTGCCAGCAGCACCCCGGGGGCTCAGCTCGTGGGCGGGGAGCTGTTTTTT

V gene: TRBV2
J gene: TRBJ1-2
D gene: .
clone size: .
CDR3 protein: CASSGLNYGYTF
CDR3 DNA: TGTGCCAGCAGTGGGTTGAACTATGGCTACACCTTC

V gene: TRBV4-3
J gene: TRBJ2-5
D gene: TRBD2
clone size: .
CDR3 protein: CASSQDWSSGQETQYF
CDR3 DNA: TGCGCCAGCAGCCAAGATTGGTCTAGCGGCCAAGAGACCCAGTACTTC

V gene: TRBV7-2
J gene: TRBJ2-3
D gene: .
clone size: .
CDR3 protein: CASSLADTQYF
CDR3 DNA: TGTGCCAGCAGCTTAGCAGATACGCAGTATTTT

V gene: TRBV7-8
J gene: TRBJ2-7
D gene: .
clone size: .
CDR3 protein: CASSLRGNSYEQYF
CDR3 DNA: TGTGCCAGCAGCCTCAGGGGCAACTCCTACGAGCAGTACTTC

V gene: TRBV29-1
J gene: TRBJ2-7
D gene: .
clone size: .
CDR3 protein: CSVRTTGTYEQYF
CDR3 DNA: TGCAGCGTCCGAACGACAGGAACCTACGAGCAGTACTTC

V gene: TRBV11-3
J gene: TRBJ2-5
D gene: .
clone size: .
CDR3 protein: CASSLNGDTGETQYF
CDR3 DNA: TGTGCCAGCAGCTTGAATGGGGATACAGGAGAGACCCAGTACTTC

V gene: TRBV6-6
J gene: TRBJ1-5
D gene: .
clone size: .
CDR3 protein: CASAGGDSNQPQHF
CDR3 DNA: TGTGCCAGCGCGGGGGGGGATAGCAATCAGCCCCAGCATTTT

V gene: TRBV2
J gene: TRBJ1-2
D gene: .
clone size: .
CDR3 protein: CASSYYVEGFPGGYTF
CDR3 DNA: TGTGCCAGCAGTTACTACGTGGAGGGGTTCCCTGGTGGCTACACCTTC

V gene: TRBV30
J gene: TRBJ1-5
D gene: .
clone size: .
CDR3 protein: CAWSEGPVNQPQHF
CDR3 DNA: TGTGCCTGGAGCGAGGGACCGGTCAATCAGCCCCAGCATTTT

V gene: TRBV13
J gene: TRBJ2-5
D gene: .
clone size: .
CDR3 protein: CASSPRGDTIQETQYF
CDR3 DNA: TGTGCCAGCAGCCCCCGCGGAGACACTATCCAAGAGACCCAGTACTTC